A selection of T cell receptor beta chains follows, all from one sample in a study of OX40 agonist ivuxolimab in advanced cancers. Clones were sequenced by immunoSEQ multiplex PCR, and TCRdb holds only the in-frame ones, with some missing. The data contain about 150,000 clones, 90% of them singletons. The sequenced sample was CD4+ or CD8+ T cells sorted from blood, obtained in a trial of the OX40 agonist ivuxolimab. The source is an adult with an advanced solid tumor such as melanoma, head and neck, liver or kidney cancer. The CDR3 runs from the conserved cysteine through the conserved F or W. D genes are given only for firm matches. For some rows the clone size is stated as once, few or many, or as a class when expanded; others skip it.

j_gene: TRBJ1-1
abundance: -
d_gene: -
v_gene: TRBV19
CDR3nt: TGTGCCAGTAGTATAAGGGACACTGAAGCTTTCTTT
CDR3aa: CASSIRDTEAFF

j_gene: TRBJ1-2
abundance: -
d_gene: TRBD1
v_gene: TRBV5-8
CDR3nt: TGTGCCAGCAGCTTGGGAGACAGGGATGTCTATGGCTACACCTTC
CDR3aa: CASSLGDRDVYGYTF

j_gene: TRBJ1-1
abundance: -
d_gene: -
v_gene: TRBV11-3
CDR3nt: TGTGCCAGCAGTTCTCAGGGGTTGGCTTTCTTT
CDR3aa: CASSSQGLAFF

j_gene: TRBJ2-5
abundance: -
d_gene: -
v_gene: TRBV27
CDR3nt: TGTGCCAGCAGTCCCACCTCAGGAGGGGGGGGGCAGTACTTC
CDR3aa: CASSPTSGGGGQYF

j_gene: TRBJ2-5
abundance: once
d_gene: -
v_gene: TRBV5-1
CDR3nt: TGCGCCAGCAGCTTACGGGAGACCCAGTACTTC
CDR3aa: CASSLRETQYF

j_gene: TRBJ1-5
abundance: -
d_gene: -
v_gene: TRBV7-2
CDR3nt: TGTGCCAGCAGCGCTCAGCGGGGTCAGCCCCAGCATTTT
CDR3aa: CASSAQRGQPQHF

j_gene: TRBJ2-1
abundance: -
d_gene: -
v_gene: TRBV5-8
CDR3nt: TGTGCCAGCAGCTTGGGAGGGGATTATTCCTACAATGAGCAGTTCTTC
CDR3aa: CASSLGGDYSYNEQFF

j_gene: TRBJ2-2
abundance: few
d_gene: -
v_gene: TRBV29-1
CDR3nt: TGCAGCGTCACAGAATCCACCGGGGAGCTGTTTTTT
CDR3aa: CSVTESTGELFF

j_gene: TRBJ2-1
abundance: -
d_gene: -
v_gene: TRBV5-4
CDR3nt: TGTGCCAGCAGCTTGGGCCTAGCAGGCAATGAGCAGTTCTTC
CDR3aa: CASSLGLAGNEQFF

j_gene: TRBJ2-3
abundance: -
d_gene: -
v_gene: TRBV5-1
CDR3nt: TGCGCCAGCAGCTCCGGACAGAGCACAGATACGCAGTATTTT
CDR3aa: CASSSGQSTDTQYF

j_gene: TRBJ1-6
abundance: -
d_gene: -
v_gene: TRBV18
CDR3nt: TGTGCCAGCTCCCAGACAGCAAGCCGTTCACCCCTCCACTTT
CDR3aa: CASSQTASRSPLHF

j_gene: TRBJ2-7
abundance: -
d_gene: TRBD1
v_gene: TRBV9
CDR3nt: TGTGCCAGCAGCGTAGGTGGGACAGGGGTCCACGAGCAGTACTTC
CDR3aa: CASSVGGTGVHEQYF

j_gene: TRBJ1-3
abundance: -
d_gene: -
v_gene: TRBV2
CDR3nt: TGTGCCAGCAGTGGCGAGGTACTCAACTCTGGAAACACCATATATTTT
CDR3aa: CASSGEVLNSGNTIYF

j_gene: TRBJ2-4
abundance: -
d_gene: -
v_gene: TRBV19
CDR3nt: TGTGCCAGTAGTATAGAGGGTGGGGCGTCGGTAGCCAAAAACATTCAGTACTTC
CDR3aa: CASSIEGGASVAKNIQYF

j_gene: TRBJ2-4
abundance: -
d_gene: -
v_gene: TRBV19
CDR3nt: TGTGCCAGTAGTCCGTCCGGACTAGCCAAAAACATTCAGTACTTC
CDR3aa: CASSPSGLAKNIQYF

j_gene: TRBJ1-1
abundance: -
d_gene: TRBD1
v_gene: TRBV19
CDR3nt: TGTGCCAGTAGTATCACAGGGGGGAACACTGAAGCTTTCTTT
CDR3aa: CASSITGGNTEAFF

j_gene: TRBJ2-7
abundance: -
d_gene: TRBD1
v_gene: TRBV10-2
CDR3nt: TGCGCCAGCAGTCGATCCCCCTGGGACAGCTCCTACGAGCAGTACTTC
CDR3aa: CASSRSPWDSSYEQYF

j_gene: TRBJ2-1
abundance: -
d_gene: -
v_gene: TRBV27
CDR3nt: TGTGCCAGCAGTCGGGAGTACTACAATGAGCAGTTCTTC
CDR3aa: CASSREYYNEQFF

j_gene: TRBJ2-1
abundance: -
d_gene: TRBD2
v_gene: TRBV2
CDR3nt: TGTGCCAGCAGGAGGGACTACCAACACAATGAGCAGTTCTTC
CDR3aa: CASRRDYQHNEQFF

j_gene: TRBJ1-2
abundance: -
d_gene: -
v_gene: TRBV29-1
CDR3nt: TGCAGCGGGCGGGGCGGAGGTGGCTACACCTTC
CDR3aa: CSGRGGGGYTF

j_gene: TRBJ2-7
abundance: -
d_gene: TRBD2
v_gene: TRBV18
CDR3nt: TGTGCCAGCTCACCACGTGCTAGCGGCCCCGAGTCATGGCGGTACTTC
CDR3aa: CASSPRASGPESWRYF